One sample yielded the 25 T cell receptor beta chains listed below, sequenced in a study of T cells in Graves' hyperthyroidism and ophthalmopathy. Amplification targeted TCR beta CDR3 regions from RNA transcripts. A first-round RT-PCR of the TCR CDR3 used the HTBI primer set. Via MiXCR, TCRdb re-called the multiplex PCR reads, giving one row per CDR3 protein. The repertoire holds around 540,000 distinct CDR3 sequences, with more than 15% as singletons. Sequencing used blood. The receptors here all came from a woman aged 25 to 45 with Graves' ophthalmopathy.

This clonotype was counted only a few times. The CDR3 loop reads CASSFRGGSDEQFF. The CDR3 nucleotides read TGTGCCAGCAGTTTCCGCGGCGGTAGCGATGAGCAGTTCTTC. V is TRBV9 and J is TRBJ2-1; weak D call: TRBD2 (5 bases). The CDR3 is made up of 14 amino acids. Germline CDR1 and CDR2: SGDLS and YYNGEE. Trimming cost V 5 bases and J 8 bases, with 17 bases left between them. The entire variable domain, with the rest obtained from reference TRBV9 and TRBJ2-1, is as follows: DSGVTQTPKHLITATGQRVTLRCSPRSGDLSVYWYQQSLDQGLQFLIQYYNGEERAKGNILERFSAQQFPDLHSELNLSSLELGDSALYFCASSFRGGSDEQFFGPGTRLTVL.

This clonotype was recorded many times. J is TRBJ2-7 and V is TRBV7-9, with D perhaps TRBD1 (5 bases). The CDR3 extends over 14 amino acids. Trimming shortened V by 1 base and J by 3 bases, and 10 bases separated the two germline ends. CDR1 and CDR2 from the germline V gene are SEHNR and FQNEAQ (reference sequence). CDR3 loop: CASSLGSTDYEQYF. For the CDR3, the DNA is TGTGCCAGCAGCTTAGGCTCGACAGACTACGAGCAGTACTTC. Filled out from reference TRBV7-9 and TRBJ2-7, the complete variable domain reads DTGVSQNPRHKITKRGQNVTFRCDPISEHNRLYWYRQTLGQGPEFLTYFQNEAQLEKSRLLSDRFSAERPKGSFSTLEIQRTEQGDSAMYLCASSLGSTDYEQYFGPGTRLTVT.

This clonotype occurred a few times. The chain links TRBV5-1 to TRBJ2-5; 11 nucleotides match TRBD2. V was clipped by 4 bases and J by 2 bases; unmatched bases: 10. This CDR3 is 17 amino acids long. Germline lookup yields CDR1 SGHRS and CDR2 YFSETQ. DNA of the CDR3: TGCGCCAGCAGCCAACGACCGACTAGCGGGAAGCAAGAGACCCAGTACTTC. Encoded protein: CASSQRPTSGKQETQYF.

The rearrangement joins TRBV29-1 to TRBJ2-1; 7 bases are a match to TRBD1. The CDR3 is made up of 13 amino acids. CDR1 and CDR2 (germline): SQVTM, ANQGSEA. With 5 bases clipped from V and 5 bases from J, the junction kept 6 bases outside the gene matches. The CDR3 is CSVILRGHNEQFF. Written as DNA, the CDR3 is TGCAGCGTTATCCTAAGGGGGCACAATGAGCAGTTCTTC.

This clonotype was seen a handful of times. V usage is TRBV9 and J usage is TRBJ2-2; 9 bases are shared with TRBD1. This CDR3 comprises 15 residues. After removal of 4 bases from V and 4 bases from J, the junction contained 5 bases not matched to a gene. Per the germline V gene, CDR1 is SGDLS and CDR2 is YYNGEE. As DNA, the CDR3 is TGTGCCAGCAGCTTGGGACAGGGATTCACCGGGGAGCTGTTTTTT. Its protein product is CASSLGQGFTGELFF.

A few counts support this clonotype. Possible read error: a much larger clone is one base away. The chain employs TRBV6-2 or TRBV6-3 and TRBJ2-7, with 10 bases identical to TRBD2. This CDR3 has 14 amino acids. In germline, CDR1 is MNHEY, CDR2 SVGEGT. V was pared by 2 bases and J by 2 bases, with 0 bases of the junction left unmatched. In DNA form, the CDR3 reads TGTGCCAGCAGTTACGGGACTAGCGCCTACGAGCAGTACTTC. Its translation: CASSYGTSAYEQYF.

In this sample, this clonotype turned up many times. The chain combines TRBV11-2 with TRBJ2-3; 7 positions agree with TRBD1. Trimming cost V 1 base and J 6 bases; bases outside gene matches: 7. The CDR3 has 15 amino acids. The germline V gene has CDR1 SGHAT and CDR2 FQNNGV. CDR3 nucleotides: TGTGCCAGCAGCTTAGGGCCTCAGGGGGTTGATACGCAGTATTTT. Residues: CASSLGPQGVDTQYF.

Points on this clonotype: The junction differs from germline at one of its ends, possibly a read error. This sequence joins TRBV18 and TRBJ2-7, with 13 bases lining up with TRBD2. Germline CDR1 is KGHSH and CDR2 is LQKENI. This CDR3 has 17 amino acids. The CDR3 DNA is TGTGCCAGCCCACCCCGGACTAGCGGGAGTGGCTCCTACGAGCAGTACTTC. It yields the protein CASPPRTSGSGSYEQYF.

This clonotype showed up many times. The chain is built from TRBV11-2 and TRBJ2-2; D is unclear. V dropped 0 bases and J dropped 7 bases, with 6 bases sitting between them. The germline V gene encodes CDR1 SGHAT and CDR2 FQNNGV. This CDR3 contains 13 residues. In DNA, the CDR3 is TGTGCCAGCAGCTTAGAGACCGGCGGGGAGCTGTTTTTT. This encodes CASSLETGGELFF.

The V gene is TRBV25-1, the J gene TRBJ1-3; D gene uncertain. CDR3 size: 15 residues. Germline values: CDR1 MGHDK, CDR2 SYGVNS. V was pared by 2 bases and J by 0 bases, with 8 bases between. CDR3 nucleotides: TGTGCCAGCAGTGAACAGCCGCCCTCTGGAAACACCATATATTTT. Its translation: CASSEQPPSGNTIYF.

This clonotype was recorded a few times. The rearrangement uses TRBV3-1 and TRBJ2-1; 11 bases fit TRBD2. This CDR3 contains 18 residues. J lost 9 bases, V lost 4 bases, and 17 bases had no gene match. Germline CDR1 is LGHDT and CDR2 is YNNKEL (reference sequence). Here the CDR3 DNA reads TGTGCCAGCAGCCTCCTCAAGACAAGGGTAGCGGGGGGGGCTGAGCAGTTCTTC. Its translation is CASSLLKTRVAGGAEQFF.

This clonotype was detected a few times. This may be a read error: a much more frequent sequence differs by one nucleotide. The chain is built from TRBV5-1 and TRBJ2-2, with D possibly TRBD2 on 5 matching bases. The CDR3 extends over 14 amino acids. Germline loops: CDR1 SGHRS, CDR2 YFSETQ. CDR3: CASSLPSNTGELLF. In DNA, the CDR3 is TGCGCCAGCAGCTTGCCTTCGAACACCGGGGAGCTGCTTTTT.

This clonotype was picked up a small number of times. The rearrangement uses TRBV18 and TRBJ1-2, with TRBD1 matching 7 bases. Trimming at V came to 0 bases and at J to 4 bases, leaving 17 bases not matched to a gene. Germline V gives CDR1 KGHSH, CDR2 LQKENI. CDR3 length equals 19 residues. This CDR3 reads CASSPPLTGQSAISYGYTF. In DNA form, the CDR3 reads TGTGCCAGCTCACCACCGCTCACGGGACAGTCCGCAATAAGCTATGGCTACACCTTC.

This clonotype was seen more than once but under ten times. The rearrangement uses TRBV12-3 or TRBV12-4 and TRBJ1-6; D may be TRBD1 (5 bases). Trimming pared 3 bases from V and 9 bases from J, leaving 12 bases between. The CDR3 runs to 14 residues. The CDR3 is CASSFGAEPSPLHF. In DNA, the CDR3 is TGTGCCAGCAGTTTTGGGGCGGAGCCTTCACCCCTCCACTTT.

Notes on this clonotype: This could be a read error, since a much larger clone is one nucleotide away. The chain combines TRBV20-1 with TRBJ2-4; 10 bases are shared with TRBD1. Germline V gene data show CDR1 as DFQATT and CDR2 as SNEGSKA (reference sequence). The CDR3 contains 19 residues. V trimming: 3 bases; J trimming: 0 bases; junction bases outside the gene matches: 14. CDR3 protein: CSARPAGQGTILAKNIQYF. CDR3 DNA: TGCAGTGCTAGGCCTGCGGGACAGGGGACGATCTTAGCCAAAAACATTCAGTACTTC.

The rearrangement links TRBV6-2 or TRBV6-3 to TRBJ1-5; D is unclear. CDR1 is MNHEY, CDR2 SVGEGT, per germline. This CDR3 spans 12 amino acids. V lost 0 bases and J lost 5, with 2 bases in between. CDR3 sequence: CASSYSYQPQHF. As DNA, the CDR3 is TGTGCCAGCAGTTACTCTTATCAGCCCCAGCATTTT.

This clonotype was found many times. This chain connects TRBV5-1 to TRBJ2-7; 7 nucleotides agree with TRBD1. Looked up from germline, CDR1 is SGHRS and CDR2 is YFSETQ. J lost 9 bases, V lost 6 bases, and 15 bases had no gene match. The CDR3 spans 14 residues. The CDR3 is CASIAQGRSGGQYF. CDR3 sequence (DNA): TGCGCCAGCATCGCACAGGGGCGTTCCGGCGGGCAGTACTTC.

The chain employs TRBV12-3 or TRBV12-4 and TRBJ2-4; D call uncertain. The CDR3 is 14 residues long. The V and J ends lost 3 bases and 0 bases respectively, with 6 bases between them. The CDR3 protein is CASSFPLAKNIQYF. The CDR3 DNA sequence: TGTGCCAGCAGTTTTCCCCTAGCCAAAAACATTCAGTACTTC.

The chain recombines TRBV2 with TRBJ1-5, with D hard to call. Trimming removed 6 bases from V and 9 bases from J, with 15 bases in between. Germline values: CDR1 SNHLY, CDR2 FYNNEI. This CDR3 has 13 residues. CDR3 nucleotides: TGTGCCAGCAGCGATAGACTTCAACGGCCCCAGCATTTT. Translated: CASSDRLQRPQHF.

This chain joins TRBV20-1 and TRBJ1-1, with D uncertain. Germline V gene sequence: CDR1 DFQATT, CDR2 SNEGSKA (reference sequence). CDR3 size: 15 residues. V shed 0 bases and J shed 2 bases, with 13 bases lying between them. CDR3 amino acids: CSARDPRALNTEAFF. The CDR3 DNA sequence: TGCAGTGCTAGAGACCCCCGAGCCCTTAACACTGAAGCTTTCTTT.

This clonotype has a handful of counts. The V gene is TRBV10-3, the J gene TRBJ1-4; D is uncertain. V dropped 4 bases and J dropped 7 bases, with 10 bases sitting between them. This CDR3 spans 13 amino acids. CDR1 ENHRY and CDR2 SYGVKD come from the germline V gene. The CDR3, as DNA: TGTGCCATCAGTGCGGTCGACGGTGAAAAACTGTTTTTT. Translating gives CAISAVDGEKLFF.

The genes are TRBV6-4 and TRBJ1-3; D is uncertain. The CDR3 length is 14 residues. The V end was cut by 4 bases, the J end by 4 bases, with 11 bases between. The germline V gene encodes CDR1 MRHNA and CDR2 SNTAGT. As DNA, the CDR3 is TGTGCCAGCAGTGCCTCCGAGATCGGAAACACCATATATTTT. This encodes CASSASEIGNTIYF.

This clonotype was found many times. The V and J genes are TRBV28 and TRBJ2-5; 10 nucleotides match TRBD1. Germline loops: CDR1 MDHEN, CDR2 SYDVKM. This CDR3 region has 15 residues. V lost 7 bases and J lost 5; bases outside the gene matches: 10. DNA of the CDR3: TGTGCCAGCACCCCGGGACAGGGGCGGTGGGAGACCCAGTACTTC. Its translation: CASTPGQGRWETQYF. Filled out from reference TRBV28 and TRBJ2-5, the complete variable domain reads DVKVTQSSRYLVKRTGEKVFLECVQDMDHENMFWYRQDPGLGLRLIYFSYDVKMKEKGDIPEGYSVSREKKERFSLILESASTNQTSMYLCASTPGQGRWETQYFGPGTRLLVL.

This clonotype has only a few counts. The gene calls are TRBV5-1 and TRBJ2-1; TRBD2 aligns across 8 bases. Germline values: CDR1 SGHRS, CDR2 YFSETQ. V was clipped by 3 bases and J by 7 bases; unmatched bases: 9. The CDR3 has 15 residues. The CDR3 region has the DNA TGCGCCAGCAGCTCTGGACTAGCAGTGGGGAATGAGCAGTTCTTC. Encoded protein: CASSSGLAVGNEQFF.

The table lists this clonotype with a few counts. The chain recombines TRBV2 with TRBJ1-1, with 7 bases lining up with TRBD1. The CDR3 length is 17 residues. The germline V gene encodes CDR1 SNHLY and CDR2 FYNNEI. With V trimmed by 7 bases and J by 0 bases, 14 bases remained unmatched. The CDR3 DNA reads TGTGCCAGCACCGCGACAGGGCTTCCTATTGTGAACACTGAAGCTTTCTTT. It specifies CASTATGLPIVNTEAFF.